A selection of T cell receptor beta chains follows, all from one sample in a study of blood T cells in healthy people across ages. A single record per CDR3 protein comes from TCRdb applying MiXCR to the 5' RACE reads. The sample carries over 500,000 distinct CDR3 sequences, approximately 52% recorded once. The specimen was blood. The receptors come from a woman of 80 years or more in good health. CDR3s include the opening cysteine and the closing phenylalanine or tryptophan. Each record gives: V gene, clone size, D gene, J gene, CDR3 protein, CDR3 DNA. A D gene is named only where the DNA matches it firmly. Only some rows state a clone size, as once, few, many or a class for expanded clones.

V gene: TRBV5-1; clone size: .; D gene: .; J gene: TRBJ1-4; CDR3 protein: CASSAEGGNEKLFF; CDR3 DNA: TGCGCCAGCAGCGCAGAGGGGGGGAATGAAAAACTGTTTTTT
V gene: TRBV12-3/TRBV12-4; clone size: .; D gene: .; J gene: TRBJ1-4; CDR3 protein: CASSTPGGKKLFF; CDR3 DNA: TGTGCCAGCAGTACCCCCGGAGGAAAAAAACTGTTTTTT
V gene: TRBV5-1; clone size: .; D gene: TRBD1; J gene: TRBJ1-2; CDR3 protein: CASSSGVTGANYGYTF; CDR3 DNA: TGCGCCAGCAGCTCGGGCGTGACAGGGGCTAACTATGGCTACACCTTC
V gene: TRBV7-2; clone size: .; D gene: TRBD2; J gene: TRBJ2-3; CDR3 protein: CASSLAKWLAVSADTQYF; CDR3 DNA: TGTGCCAGCAGCTTAGCAAAGTGGCTAGCGGTTAGCGCAGATACGCAGTATTTT
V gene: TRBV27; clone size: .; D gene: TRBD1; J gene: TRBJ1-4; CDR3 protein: CASNARGGTGFNATNEKLFF; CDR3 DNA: TGTGCCAGCAATGCTCGGGGGGGGACAGGATTCAACGCAACTAATGAAAAACTGTTTTTT
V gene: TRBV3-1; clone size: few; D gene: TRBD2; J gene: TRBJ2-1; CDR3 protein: CASSHPAGGIRSSYNEQFF; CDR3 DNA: TGTGCCAGCAGCCATCCAGCGGGGGGTATACGCAGCTCCTACAATGAGCAGTTCTTC
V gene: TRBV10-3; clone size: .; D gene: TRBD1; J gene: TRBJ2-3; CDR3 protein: CAITLGTGSTDTQYF; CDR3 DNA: TGTGCCATCACCCTGGGGACAGGGTCGACAGATACGCAGTATTTT
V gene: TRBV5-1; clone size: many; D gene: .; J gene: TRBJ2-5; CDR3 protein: CASSQNQGAQETQYF; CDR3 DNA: TGCGCCAGCAGCCAAAATCAGGGCGCTCAAGAGACCCAGTACTTC
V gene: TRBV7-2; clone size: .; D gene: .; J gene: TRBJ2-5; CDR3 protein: CASSLELGETQYF; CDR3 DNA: TGTGCCAGCAGCTTAGAACTGGGAGAGACCCAGTACTTC
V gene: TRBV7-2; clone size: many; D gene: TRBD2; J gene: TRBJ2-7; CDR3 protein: CASSLQAGVTYEQYF; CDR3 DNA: TGTGCCAGCAGCCTCCAAGCGGGAGTAACTTACGAGCAGTACTTC
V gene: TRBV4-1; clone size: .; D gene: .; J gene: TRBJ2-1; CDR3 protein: CASSQARVSSSTSKGEQFF; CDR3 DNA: TGCGCCAGCAGCCAAGCGAGAGTATCAAGTAGCACCTCAAAGGGGGAGCAGTTCTTC
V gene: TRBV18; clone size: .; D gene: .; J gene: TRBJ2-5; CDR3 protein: CASSPPGAALETQYF; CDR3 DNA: TGTGCCAGCTCACCACCAGGAGCCGCTCTGGAGACCCAGTACTTC
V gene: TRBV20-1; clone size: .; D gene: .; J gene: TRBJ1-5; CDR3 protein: CSAIGSYSNQPQHF; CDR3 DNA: TGCAGTGCTATCGGGAGCTATAGCAATCAGCCCCAGCATTTT
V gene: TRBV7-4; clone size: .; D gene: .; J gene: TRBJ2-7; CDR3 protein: CASSFVWSLSSYEQYF; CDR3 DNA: TGTGCCAGCAGCTTCGTCTGGAGCCTTAGCTCCTACGAGCAGTACTTC
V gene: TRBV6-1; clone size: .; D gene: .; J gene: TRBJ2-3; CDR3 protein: CASSEWAGSTDTQYF; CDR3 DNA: TGTGCCAGCAGTGAATGGGCAGGTAGCACAGATACGCAGTATTTT
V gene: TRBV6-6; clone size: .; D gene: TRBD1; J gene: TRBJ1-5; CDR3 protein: CASSYAGQRVINQPQHF; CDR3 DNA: TGTGCCAGCAGTTACGCGGGACAGAGGGTGATTAATCAGCCCCAGCATTTT
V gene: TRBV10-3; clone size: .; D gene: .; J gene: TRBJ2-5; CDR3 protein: CAISPTEQETQYF; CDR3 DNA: TGTGCCATCAGTCCTACAGAGCAAGAGACCCAGTACTTC
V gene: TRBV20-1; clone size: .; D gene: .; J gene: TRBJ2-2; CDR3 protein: CSAREKQGAGELFF; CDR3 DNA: TGCAGTGCTAGAGAAAAACAGGGCGCCGGGGAGCTGTTTTTT
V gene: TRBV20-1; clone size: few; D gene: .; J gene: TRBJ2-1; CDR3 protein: CSAEEQGEQFF; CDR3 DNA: TGCAGTGCTGAGGAGCAAGGTGAGCAGTTCTTC
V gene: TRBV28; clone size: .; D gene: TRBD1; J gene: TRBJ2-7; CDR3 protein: CASSSGQLISYEQYF; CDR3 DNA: TGTGCCAGCAGCTCGGGACAGCTTATTTCCTACGAGCAGTACTTC
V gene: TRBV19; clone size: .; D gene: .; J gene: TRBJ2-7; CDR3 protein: CASSIWWRSVYNEQYF; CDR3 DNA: TGTGCCAGTAGTATTTGGTGGCGATCAGTTTACAATGAGCAGTACTTC
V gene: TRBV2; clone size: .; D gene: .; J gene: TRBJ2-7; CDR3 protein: CASTRRRESEQYF; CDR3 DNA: TGTGCCAGCACCCGTAGGAGGGAGTCCGAGCAGTACTTC
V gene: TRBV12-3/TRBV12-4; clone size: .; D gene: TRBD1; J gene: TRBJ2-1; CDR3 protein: CASSLQGAIYNEQFF; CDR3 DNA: TGTGCCAGCAGTTTACAGGGGGCGATCTACAATGAGCAGTTCTTC
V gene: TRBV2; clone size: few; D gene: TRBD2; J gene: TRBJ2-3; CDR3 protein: CASTQGTSGATDTQYF; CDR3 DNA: TGTGCCAGCACTCAAGGGACTAGCGGAGCCACAGATACGCAGTATTTT
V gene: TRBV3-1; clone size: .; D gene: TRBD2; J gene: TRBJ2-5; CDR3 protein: CASSHTGTSGGGETQYF; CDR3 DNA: TGTGCCAGCAGCCATACCGGGACTAGCGGAGGAGGAGAGACCCAGTACTTC
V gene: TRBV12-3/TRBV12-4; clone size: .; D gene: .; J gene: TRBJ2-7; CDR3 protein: CASSFTGSEQYF; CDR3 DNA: TGTGCCAGCAGTTTTACAGGGTCTGAGCAGTACTTC
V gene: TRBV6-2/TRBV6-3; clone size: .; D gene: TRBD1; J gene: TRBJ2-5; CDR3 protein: CASSWSLGQGQETQYF; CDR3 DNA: TGTGCCAGCAGTTGGTCTTTGGGACAGGGCCAAGAGACCCAGTACTTC
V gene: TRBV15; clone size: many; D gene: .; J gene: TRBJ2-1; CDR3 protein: CATSRPQLVSNEQFF; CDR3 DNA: TGTGCCACCAGCAGGCCCCAGTTAGTGAGCAATGAGCAGTTCTTC